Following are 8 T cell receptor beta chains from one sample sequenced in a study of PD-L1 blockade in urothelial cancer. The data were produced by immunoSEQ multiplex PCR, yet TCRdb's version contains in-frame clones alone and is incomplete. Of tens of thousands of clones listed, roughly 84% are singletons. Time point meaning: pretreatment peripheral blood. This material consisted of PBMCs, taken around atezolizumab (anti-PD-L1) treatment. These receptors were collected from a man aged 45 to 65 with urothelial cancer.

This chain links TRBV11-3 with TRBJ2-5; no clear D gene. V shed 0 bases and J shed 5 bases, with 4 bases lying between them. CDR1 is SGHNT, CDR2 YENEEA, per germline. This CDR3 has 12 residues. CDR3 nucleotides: TGTGCCAGCAGCTTAGATCGGGAGACCCAGTACTTC. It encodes CASSLDRETQYF.

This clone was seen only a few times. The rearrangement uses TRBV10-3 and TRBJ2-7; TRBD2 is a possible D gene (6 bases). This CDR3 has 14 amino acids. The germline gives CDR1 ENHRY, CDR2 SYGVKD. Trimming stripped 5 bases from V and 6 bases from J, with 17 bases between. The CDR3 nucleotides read TGTGCCATCAGTCGAGAGGATCCGCGGGGCGAGCAGTACTTC. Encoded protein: CAISREDPRGEQYF.

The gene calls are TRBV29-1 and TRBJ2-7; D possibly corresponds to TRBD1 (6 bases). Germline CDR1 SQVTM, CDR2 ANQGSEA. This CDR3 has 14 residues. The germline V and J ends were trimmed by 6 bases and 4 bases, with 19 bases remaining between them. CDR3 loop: CSVIRDTLRYEQYF. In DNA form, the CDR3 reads TGCAGCGTCATCCGGGACACTCTAAGGTACGAGCAGTACTTC.

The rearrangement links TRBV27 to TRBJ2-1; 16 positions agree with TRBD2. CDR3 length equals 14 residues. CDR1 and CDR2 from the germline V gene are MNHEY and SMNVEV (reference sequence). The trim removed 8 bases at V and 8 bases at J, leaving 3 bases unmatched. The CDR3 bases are TGTGCCAGCGGGACTAGCGGGGGGGTCGATGAGCAGTTCTTC. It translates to CASGTSGGVDEQFF.

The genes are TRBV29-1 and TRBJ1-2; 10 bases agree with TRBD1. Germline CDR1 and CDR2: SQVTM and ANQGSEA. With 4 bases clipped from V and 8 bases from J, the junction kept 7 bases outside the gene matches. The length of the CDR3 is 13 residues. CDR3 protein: CSVGGQGIGGYTF. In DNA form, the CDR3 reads TGCAGCGTTGGGGGACAGGGGATTGGCGGCTACACCTTC.

The CDR3 protein is CAISDLGTSGSSYNEQFF. CDR3 nucleotides: TGTGCCATCAGTGATTTGGGGACTAGCGGATCCTCCTACAATGAGCAGTTCTTC. The V and J genes are TRBV10-3 and TRBJ2-1; the match to TRBD2 covers 11 bases. The CDR3 loop spans 18 amino acids. Trimming removed 3 bases from V and 0 bases from J; junction bases left unmatched: 7. Germline CDR1 reads ENHRY; CDR2 reads SYGVKD.

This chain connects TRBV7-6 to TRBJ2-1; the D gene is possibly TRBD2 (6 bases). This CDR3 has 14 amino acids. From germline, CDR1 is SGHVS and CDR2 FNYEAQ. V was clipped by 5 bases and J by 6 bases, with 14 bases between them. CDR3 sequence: CASSVDVGGNEQFF. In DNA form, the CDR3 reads TGTGCCAGCAGCGTAGACGTCGGGGGCAATGAGCAGTTCTTC.

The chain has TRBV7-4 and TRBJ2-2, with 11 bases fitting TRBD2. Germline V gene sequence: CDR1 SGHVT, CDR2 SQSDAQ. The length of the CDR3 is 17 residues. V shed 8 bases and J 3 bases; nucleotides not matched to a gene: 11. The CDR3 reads CASRYNTSGGYTGELFF. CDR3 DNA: TGTGCCAGCCGTTATAATACTAGCGGGGGATACACCGGGGAGCTGTTTTTT.